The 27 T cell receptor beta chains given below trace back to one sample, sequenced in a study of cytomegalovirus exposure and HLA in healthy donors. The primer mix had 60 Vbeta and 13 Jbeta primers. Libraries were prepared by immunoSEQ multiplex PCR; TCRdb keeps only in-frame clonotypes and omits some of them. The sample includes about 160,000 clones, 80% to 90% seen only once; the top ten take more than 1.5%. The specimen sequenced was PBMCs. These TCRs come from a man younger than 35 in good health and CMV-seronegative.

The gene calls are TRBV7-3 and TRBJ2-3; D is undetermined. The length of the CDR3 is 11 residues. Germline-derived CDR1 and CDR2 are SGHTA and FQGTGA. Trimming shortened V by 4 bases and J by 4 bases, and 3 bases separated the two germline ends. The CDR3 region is CASSSADTQYF. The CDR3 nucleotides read TGTGCCAGCAGCTCGGCAGATACGCAGTATTTT.

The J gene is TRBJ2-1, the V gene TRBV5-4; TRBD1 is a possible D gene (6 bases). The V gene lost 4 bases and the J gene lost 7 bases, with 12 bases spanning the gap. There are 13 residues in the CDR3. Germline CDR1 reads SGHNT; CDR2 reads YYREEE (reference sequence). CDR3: CASSPSTGNEQFF. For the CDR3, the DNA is TGTGCCAGCAGCCCCTCAACAGGGAATGAGCAGTTCTTC.

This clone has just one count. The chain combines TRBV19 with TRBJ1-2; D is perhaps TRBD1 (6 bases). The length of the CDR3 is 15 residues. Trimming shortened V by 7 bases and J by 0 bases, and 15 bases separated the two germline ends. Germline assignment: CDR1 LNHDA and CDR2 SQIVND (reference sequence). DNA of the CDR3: TGTGCCAGTAACCCTACAGGGTCTACTAACTATGGCTACACCTTC. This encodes CASNPTGSTNYGYTF.

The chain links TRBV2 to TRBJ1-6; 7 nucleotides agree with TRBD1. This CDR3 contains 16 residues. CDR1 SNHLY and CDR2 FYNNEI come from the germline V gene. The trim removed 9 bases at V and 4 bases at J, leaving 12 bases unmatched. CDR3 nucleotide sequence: TGTGCCAGGGGAGGACAGGACCCACTTTATAATTCACCCCTCCACTTT. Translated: CARGGQDPLYNSPLHF.

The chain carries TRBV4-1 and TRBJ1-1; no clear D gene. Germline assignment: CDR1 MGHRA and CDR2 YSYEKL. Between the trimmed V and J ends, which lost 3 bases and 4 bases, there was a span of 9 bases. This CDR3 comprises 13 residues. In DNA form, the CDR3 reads TGCGCCAGCAGCCAGGGAGGGATCACTGAAGCTTTCTTT. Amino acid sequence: CASSQGGITEAFF.

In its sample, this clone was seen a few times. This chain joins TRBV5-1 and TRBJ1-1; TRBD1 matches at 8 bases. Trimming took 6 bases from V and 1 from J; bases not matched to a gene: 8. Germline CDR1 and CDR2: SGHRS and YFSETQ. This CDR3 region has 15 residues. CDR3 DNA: TGCGCCAGCACCCTTCAGGGGGCGGGGAACACTGAAGCTTTCTTT. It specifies CASTLQGAGNTEAFF.

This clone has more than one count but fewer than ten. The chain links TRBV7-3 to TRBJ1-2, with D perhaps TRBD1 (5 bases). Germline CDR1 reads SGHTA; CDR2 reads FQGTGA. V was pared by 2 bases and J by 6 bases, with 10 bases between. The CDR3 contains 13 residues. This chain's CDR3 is CASSLRGIDGYTF. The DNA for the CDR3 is TGTGCCAGCAGCTTACGGGGGATCGATGGCTACACCTTC.

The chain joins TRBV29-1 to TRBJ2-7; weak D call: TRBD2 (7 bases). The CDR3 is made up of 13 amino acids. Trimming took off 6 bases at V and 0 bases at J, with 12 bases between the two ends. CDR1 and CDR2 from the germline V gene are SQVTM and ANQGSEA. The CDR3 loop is CSVGGPLSYEQYF. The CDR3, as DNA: TGCAGCGTGGGGGGGCCTCTCTCCTACGAGCAGTACTTC.

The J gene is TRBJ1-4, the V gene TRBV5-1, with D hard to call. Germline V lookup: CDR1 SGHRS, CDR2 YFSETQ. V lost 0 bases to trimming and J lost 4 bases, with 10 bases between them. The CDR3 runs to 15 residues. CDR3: CASSLDGLNNEKLFF. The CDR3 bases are TGCGCCAGCAGCTTGGACGGTCTGAATAATGAAAAACTGTTTTTT.

CDR3 in amino acids: CASSLYRNTEAFF. The CDR3 DNA reads TGTGCCAGCAGCTTATATCGGAACACTGAAGCTTTCTTT. V gene TRBV7-2 combines with J gene TRBJ1-1, with D unclear. The V end lost 2 bases, the J end lost 1 base, and 5 bases lay between the germline ends. Germline CDR1 reads SGHTA; CDR2 reads FQGNSA. The CDR3 has 13 amino acids.

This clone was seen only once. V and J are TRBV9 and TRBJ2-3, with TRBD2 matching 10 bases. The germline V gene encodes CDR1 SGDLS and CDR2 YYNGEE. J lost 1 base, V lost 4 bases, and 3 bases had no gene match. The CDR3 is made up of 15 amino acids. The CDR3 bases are TGTGCCAGCAGCCCCCTAGCGGGAGGCACAGATACGCAGTATTTT. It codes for CASSPLAGGTDTQYF.

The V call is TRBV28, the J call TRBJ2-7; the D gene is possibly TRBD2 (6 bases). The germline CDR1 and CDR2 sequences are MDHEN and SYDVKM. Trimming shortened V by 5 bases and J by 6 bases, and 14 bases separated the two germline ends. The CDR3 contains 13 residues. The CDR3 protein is CASSGGGSAEQYF. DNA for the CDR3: TGTGCCAGCAGTGGTGGGGGGTCGGCCGAGCAGTACTTC.

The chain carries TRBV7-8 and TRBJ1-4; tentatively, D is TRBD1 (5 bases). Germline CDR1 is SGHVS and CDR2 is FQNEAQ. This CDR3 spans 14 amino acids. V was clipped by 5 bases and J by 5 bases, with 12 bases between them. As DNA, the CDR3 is TGTGCCAGCAGCCCGCGGGGCTACAATGAAAAACTGTTTTTT. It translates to CASSPRGYNEKLFF.

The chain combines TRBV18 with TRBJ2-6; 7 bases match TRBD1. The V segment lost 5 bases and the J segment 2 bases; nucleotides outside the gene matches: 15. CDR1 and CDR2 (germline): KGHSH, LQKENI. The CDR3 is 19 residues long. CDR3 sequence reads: CASSETTGLAGAGANVLTF. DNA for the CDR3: TGTGCCAGCTCAGAAACGACAGGGCTCGCAGGGGCTGGGGCCAACGTCCTGACTTTC.

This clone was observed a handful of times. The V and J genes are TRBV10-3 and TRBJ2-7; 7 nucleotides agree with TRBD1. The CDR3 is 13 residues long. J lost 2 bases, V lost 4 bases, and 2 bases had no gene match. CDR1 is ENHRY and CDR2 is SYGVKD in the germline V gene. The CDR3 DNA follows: TGTGCCATCAGTGCGACAGGGCCCTACGAGCAGTACTTC. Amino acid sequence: CAISATGPYEQYF.

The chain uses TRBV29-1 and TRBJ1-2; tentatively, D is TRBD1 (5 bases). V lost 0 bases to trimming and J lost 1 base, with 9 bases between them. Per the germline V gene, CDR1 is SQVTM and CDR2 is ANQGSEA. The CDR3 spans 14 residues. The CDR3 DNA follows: TGCAGCGTTGAAGAACCCAGGGTTAACTATGGCTACACCTTC. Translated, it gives CSVEEPRVNYGYTF. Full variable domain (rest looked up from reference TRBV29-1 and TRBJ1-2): SAVISQKPSRDICQRGTSLTIQCQVDSQVTMMFWYRQQPGQSLTLIATANQGSEATYESGFVIDKFPISRPNLTFSTLTVSNMSPEDSSIYLCSVEEPRVNYGYTFGSGTRLTVV.

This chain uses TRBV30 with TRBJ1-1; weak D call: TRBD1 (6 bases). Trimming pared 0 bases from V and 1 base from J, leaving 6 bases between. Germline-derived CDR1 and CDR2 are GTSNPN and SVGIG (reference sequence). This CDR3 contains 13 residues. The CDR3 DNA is TGTGCCTGGAGTGTAGGGGGGAACACTGAAGCTTTCTTT. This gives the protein CAWSVGGNTEAFF.

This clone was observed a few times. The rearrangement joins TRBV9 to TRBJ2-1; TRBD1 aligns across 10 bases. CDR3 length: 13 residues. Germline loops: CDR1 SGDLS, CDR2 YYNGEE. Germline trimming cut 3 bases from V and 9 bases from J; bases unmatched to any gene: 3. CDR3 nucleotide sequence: TGTGCCAGCAGCGAGACAGGGGGCAGTGAGCAGTTCTTC. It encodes CASSETGGSEQFF.

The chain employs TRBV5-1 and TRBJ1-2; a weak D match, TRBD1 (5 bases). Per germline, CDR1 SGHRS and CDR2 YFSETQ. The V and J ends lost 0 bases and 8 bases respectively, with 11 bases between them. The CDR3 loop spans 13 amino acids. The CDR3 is CASSLVGADGYTF. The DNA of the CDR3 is TGCGCCAGCAGCTTGGTTGGGGCTGACGGCTACACCTTC.

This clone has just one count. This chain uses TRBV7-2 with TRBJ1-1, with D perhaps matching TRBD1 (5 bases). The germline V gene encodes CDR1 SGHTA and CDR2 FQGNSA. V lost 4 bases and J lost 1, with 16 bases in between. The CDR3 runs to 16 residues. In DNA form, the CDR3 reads TGTGCCAGCAGCTCCCAAAGGACAACTTGGAACACTGAAGCTTTCTTT. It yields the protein CASSSQRTTWNTEAFF.

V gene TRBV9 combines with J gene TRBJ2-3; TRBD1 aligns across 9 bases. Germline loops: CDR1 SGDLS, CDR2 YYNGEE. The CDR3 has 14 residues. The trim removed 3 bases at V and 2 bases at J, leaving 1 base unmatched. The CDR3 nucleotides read TGTGCCAGCAGCGCACAGGGGGCCACAGATACGCAGTATTTT. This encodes CASSAQGATDTQYF. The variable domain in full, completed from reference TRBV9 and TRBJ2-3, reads DSGVTQTPKHLITATGQRVTLRCSPRSGDLSVYWYQQSLDQGLQFLIQYYNGEERAKGNILERFSAQQFPDLHSELNLSSLELGDSALYFCASSAQGATDTQYFGPGTRLTVL.

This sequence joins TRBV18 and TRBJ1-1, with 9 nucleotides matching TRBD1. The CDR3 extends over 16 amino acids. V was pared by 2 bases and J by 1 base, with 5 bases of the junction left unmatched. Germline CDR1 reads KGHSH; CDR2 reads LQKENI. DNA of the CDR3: TGTGCCAGCTCACCAGGTTGGGGACAGGGGAACACTGAAGCTTTCTTT. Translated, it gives CASSPGWGQGNTEAFF.

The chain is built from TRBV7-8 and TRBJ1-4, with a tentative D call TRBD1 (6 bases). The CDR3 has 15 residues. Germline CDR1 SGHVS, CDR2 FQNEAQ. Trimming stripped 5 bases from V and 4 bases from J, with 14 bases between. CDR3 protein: CASSLTDSGNEKLFF. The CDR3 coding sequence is TGTGCCAGCAGCCTAACGGACAGTGGTAATGAAAAACTGTTTTTT.

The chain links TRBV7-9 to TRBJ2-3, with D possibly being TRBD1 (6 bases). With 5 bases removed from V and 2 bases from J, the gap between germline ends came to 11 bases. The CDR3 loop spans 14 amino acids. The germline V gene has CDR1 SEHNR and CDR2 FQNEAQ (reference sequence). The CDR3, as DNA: TGTGCCAGCAGCCTGGACAGAAACACAGATACGCAGTATTTT. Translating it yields CASSLDRNTDTQYF. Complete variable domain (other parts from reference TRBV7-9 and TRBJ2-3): DTGVSQNPRHKITKRGQNVTFRCDPISEHNRLYWYRQTLGQGPEFLTYFQNEAQLEKSRLLSDRFSAERPKGSFSTLEIQRTEQGDSAMYLCASSLDRNTDTQYFGPGTRLTVL.

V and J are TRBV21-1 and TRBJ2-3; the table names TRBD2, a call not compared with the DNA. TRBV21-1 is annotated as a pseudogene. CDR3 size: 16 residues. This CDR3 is CASSNTGGASTDTQYF. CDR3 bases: TGTGCCAGCAGCAATACGGGAGGCGCCAGCACAGATACGCAGTATTTT.

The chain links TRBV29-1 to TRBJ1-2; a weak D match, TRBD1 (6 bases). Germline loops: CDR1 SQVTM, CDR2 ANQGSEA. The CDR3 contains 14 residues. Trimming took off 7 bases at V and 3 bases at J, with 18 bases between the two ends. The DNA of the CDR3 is TGCAGCGCCGGGGGGGCCCGTCGAGACTATGGCTACACCTTC. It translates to CSAGGARRDYGYTF.

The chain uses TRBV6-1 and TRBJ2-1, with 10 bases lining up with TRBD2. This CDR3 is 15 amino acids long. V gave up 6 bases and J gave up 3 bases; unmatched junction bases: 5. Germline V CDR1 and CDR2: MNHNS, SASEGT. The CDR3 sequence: CASSVAGGSYNEQFF. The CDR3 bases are TGTGCCAGCAGCGTAGCGGGGGGAAGCTACAATGAGCAGTTCTTC.